The rows below give T cell receptor beta chains drawn from one sample of a study of radiation and T cells in renal cell carcinoma. Generated by immunoSEQ multiplex PCR, the TCRdb table keeps only in-frame clones and is missing some. The sample records 10,000 to 12,000 clones, roughly 60% being singletons. The sample in question was tumor tissue, obtained from a patient whose treatment was nephrectomy without radiotherapy. All receptors come from a man aged 35 to 55 with renal cell carcinoma. CDR3s include the opening cysteine and the closing phenylalanine or tryptophan. D genes are given only for firm matches. Expanded clones are given a class, and other clones once, few, many or no size at all.

J,V,size,D,length,CDR3,DNA
TRBJ2-3,TRBV6-1,few,NA,15,CASSRTRAVEDTQYF,TGTGCCAGCTCCCGTACTAGGGCAGTCGAGGATACGCAGTATTTT
TRBJ1-2,TRBV9,NA,TRBD1,15,CASSGQGALNYGYTF,TGTGCCAGCAGCGGACAGGGGGCGTTAAACTATGGCTACACCTTC
TRBJ2-1,TRBV29-1,NA,TRBD2,14,CSVELAGPYNEQFF,TGCAGCGTTGAACTAGCGGGGCCCTACAATGAGCAGTTCTTC
TRBJ1-1,TRBV27,NA,TRBD1,15,CASSRGQGAPTEAFF,TGTGCCAGCAGTCGGGGACAGGGGGCGCCCACTGAAGCTTTCTTT
TRBJ1-1,TRBV7-9,few,NA,14,CASSPAVVNTEAFF,TGTGCCAGCAGCCCGGCGGTTGTGAACACTGAAGCTTTCTTT
TRBJ1-1,TRBV7-2,few,TRBD1,16,CASSFSTGGGNTEAFF,TGTGCCAGCAGCTTTTCCACAGGGGGCGGAAACACTGAAGCTTTCTTT
TRBJ1-2,TRBV19,NA,NA,16,CASSTPSGTRSYGYTF,TGTGCCAGTAGTACTCCTTCCGGGACACGAAGCTATGGCTACACCTTC
TRBJ2-7,TRBV11-2,NA,NA,15,CASSPIGGGSYEQYF,TGTGCCAGCAGTCCCATCGGTGGGGGTTCCTACGAGCAGTACTTC
TRBJ2-5,TRBV11-2,NA,NA,16,CASSLVRGAWQETQYF,TGTGCCAGCAGCTTAGTACGGGGGGCCTGGCAAGAGACCCAGTACTTC
TRBJ1-4,TRBV5-5,NA,NA,13,CASSSDVNEKLFF,TGTGCCAGCAGCTCCGACGTTAATGAAAAACTGTTTTTT
TRBJ2-6,TRBV5-1,NA,TRBD1,16,CASSSYRGSGANVLTF,TGCGCCAGCAGCTCCTACAGGGGCTCTGGGGCCAACGTCCTGACTTTC
TRBJ2-1,TRBV7-2,once,TRBD2,15,CASSAAGLGSNEQFF,TGTGCCAGCAGCGCGGCGGGACTAGGATCCAATGAGCAGTTCTTC
TRBJ2-3,TRBV6-4,NA,NA,14,CASSEGGQSDTQYF,TGTGCCAGCAGTGAAGGTGGGCAGTCAGATACGCAGTATTTT
TRBJ1-3,TRBV14,NA,NA,19,CASSQKGPGTLSSGNTIYF,TGTGCCAGCAGCCAGAAGGGACCCGGGACACTGAGCTCTGGAAACACCATATATTTT
TRBJ1-2,TRBV4-1,NA,TRBD1,13,CASSWDRRGSYTF,TGCGCCAGCAGTTGGGACAGGCGAGGAAGCTACACCTTC
TRBJ2-2,TRBV10-3,few,TRBD2,16,CAIDSRAGVETGELFF,TGTGCCATCGACTCTCGGGCGGGAGTGGAGACCGGGGAGCTGTTTTTT
TRBJ1-2,TRBV27,NA,TRBD1,14,CASSRQGGNYGYTF,TGTGCCAGCAGTAGACAGGGAGGAAACTATGGCTACACCTTC
TRBJ2-4,TRBV27,NA,NA,13,CASSLSRKNIQYF,TGTGCCAGCAGTTTATCCCGGAAAAACATTCAGTACTTC
TRBJ2-2,TRBV30,NA,NA,15,CAWRSQPMNTGELFF,TGTGCCTGGAGGAGTCAACCGATGAACACCGGGGAGCTGTTTTTT
TRBJ2-1,TRBV6-1,NA,TRBD2,15,CASSVLAGASNEQFF,TGTGCCAGCAGTGTACTAGCGGGGGCTTCCAATGAGCAGTTCTTC
TRBJ2-7,TRBV9,NA,TRBD1,15,CASSADRAPLYEQYF,TGTGCCAGCAGCGCCGACAGGGCCCCTCTCTACGAGCAGTACTTC
TRBJ1-1,TRBV5-1,large,NA,15,CASSLADDFSGEAFF,TGCGCCAGCAGCTTGGCGGATGACTTTAGCGGTGAAGCTTTCTTT
TRBJ2-5,TRBV5-4,NA,NA,13,CASSSRNQETQYF,TGTGCCAGCAGCTCACGGAACCAAGAGACCCAGTACTTC
TRBJ2-7,TRBV28,NA,NA,12,CASSLETYEQYF,TGTGCCAGCAGTTTGGAAACCTACGAGCAGTACTTC
TRBJ2-1,TRBV4-1,NA,NA,14,CASSPPDPPTEQFF,TGCGCCAGCAGCCCCCCGGACCCCCCTACTGAGCAGTTCTTC
TRBJ2-2,TRBV5-4,NA,NA,13,CASSLYEPGELFF,TGTGCCAGCAGCTTATACGAACCCGGGGAGCTGTTTTTT
TRBJ2-7,TRBV7-2,NA,TRBD2,15,CASSSRSGGGDEQYF,TGTGCCAGCAGCTCCCGTAGCGGGGGAGGTGACGAGCAGTACTTC
TRBJ1-1,TRBV19,few,NA,11,CASSKISEAFF,TGTGCCAGTAGTAAGATCTCTGAAGCTTTCTTT
TRBJ1-1,TRBV6-1,once,NA,13,CASRDRQASEAFF,TGTGCCAGCCGGGACCGACAGGCTTCGGAAGCTTTCTTT
TRBJ2-1,TRBV11-2,once,NA,11,CASSFKREQFF,TGTGCCAGCAGCTTTAAGCGGGAGCAGTTCTTC
TRBJ1-2,TRBV27,NA,NA,15,CASSLWRGRSYGYTF,TGTGCCAGCAGTTTATGGAGGGGTCGGAGCTATGGCTACACCTTC
TRBJ2-7,TRBV27,medium-sized,TRBD1,14,CASSLGTGTHEQYF,TGTGCCAGCAGTTTGGGGACAGGGACCCACGAGCAGTACTTC
TRBJ1-1,TRBV11-2,NA,NA,14,CASSPLHLNTEAFF,TGTGCCAGCAGCCCTCTACATCTGAACACTGAAGCTTTCTTT
TRBJ2-1,TRBV4-3,NA,NA,16,CASSRESRGGYNEQFF,TGCGCCAGCAGCCGGGAGTCTAGAGGAGGATACAATGAGCAGTTCTTC
TRBJ2-5,TRBV7-2,few,NA,14,CASSLDTRQETQYF,TGTGCCAGCAGCTTAGATACACGGCAAGAGACCCAGTACTTC